These T cell receptor beta chains were read from a single sample in a study of CD8 T cells in ankylosing spondylitis. TCRdb called the 5' RACE reads again in MiXCR, with one record for every CDR3 protein. The sample lists 130,000 or so distinct CDR3 sequences, about 10% occurring once. The material sequenced was blood, either unsorted or a sorted T cell fraction (not recorded which). The origin of the receptors is a female donor with ankylosing spondylitis or in good health (not recorded which). Each CDR3 is given with its conserved first and last residue. The D gene is left open where the match is weak. Only part of the rows carry a size: once, few, many, or a class if the clone is expanded.

>NA|TRBV7-9|many|TRBJ2-7
TGTGCCAGCAGCCACGATCACTACGAGCAGTACTTC
CASSHDHYEQYF
>TRBD2|TRBV20-1|many|TRBJ2-7
TGCAGTGCTAGAGAACTAGCGGGAGTGTCGGGGGAGCAGTACTTC
CSARELAGVSGEQYF
>TRBD1|TRBV5-1|many|TRBJ2-1
TGCGCCACCTCAACCGGGACAGCGAACAATGAGCAGTTCTTC
CATSTGTANNEQFF
>NA|TRBV9|many|TRBJ2-5
TGTGCCAGCAGCTTATCTAAGGGGGAGACCCAGTACTTC
CASSLSKGETQYF
>TRBD2|TRBV5-5|few|TRBJ2-3
TGTGCCAGCAGCCGGACTAGCGGGAGGACTAGGACAGATACGCAGTATTTT
CASSRTSGRTRTDTQYF
>NA|TRBV12-3/TRBV12-4|many|TRBJ1-1
TGTGCCAGCAGTTTAGTAATGGGGTCCACTGAAGCTTTCTTT
CASSLVMGSTEAFF
>NA|TRBV20-1|many|TRBJ1-4
TGCAGTGCTAGAGAGGACAATACGGGGGAAAAACTGTTTTTT
CSAREDNTGEKLFF
>NA|TRBV5-1|many|TRBJ2-5
TGCGCCAGCAGCTTGGTGGGGTCTAGCGAATTCCAAGAGACCCAGTACTTC
CASSLVGSSEFQETQYF
>NA|TRBV12-3/TRBV12-4|few|TRBJ2-3
TGTGCCAGCAGCCCGGGGGGCCCTCGTGATACGCAGTATTTT
CASSPGGPRDTQYF
>NA|TRBV7-9|NA|TRBJ2-3
TGTGCCAGCAGCTTAGGGTCGGAGAGCACAGATACGCAGTATTTT
CASSLGSESTDTQYF
>TRBD2|TRBV29-1|many|TRBJ2-1
TGCAGCGTGGAGGGATTAGCGGGGGACTACAATGAGCAGTTCTTC
CSVEGLAGDYNEQFF
>NA|TRBV5-6|many|TRBJ1-1
TGTGCCAGCAGCGGGCACAGTTCGGCTTTCTTT
CASSGHSSAFF
>NA|TRBV19|NA|TRBJ1-1
TGTGCCAGTCTCGATCCCGGGACGGCTACTGAAGCTTTCTTT
CASLDPGTATEAFF
>TRBD1|TRBV6-1|many|TRBJ2-7
TGTGCCAGCACCGGACAGGGGGTGGTTCGCGAGCAGTACTTC
CASTGQGVVREQYF
>NA|TRBV6-5|few|TRBJ1-1
TGTGCCAGCAGTTACTCCGGGACACCGAACACTGAAGCTTTCTTT
CASSYSGTPNTEAFF
>TRBD2|TRBV6-5|many|TRBJ2-7
TGTGCCAGCAGTTCCCGCGGGGGTAGCGAGCAGTACTTC
CASSSRGGSEQYF
>NA|TRBV2|many|TRBJ2-5
TGTGCCAGCAGTGTCTCAGCGGCTCAAGAGACCCAGTACTTC
CASSVSAAQETQYF
>NA|TRBV2|many|TRBJ1-1
TGTGCCAGCAACCGCCCGGCCTCCATGAACACTGAAGCTTTCTTT
CASNRPASMNTEAFF
>NA|TRBV6-5|many|TRBJ1-5
TGTGCCAGCAGTTACGACAGAAATCAGCCCCAGCATTTT
CASSYDRNQPQHF
>TRBD1|TRBV12-3/TRBV12-4|many|TRBJ1-1
TGTGCCAGCAGTTTACGACAGTGGACAGGGAACACTGAAGCTTTCTTT
CASSLRQWTGNTEAFF
>TRBD2|TRBV11-2|many|TRBJ2-1
TGTGCCAGCAGCTTGGAGGGACTAGCGGGAGAAGCCTACAATGAGCAGTTCTTC
CASSLEGLAGEAYNEQFF
>TRBD1|TRBV5-4|many|TRBJ2-3
TGTGCCAGCAGCTTTAACCACAGGGGATACACAGATACGCAGTATTTT
CASSFNHRGYTDTQYF
>NA|TRBV27|few|TRBJ2-5
TGTGCCAGCAGTTGGGGGAATCTGGAGACCCAGTACTTC
CASSWGNLETQYF
>NA|TRBV20-1|many|TRBJ1-1
TGCAGTGCTCCAATCGGGGGTGGTAGGGACAACACTGAAGCTTTCTTT
CSAPIGGGRDNTEAFF
>TRBD1|TRBV6-1|many|TRBJ2-3
TGTGCCAGCAGTCCGTACACTACGGGACAGAGAGATACGCAGTATTTT
CASSPYTTGQRDTQYF
>TRBD1|TRBV5-1|many|TRBJ2-3
TGCGCCAGCAGCTTCGGGGACAGGGAATCAGGCACAGATACGCAGTATTTT
CASSFGDRESGTDTQYF
>NA|TRBV29-1|many|TRBJ1-2
TGCAGCGTCCTTAGGGGATTCTATGGCTACACCTTC
CSVLRGFYGYTF
>TRBD2|TRBV19|many|TRBJ2-7
TGTGCCAGTAGTGTGGGACTAGCGGCCTACGAGCAGTACTTC
CASSVGLAAYEQYF
>NA|TRBV3-1|many|TRBJ2-4
TGTGCCAGCAGCCAAGTTGTAGGAGCCAAAAACATTCAGTACTTC
CASSQVVGAKNIQYF
>TRBD2|TRBV18|many|TRBJ2-1
TGTGCCAGCTCACCATGGACTAGCGGGAGAGGGATTTGGAATGAGCAGTTCTTC
CASSPWTSGRGIWNEQFF
>TRBD1|TRBV12-3/TRBV12-4|many|TRBJ2-7
TGTGCCAGCAGTCCCGGGACAGGGGGCTCCGAGCAGTACTTC
CASSPGTGGSEQYF